This T cell receptor (beta chain) was observed in a study of blood T cell repertoires in COVID-19. Looking at the study overall: The United States, Italy and Spain provided the acute and convalescent COVID-19 samples.

The method was immunoSEQ multiplex PCR; TCRdb's version includes in-frame clones alone and lacks a portion of them. This repertoire shows roughly 180,000 clones, roughly four fifths found once; its top ten account for 9.5% to 11%. The germline CDR1 and CDR2 sequences are SGHDN and FVKESK. The CDR3 sequence is 15 residues long. V lost 1 base and J 6 bases, leaving 16 bases between the germline ends. This TCR was recovered from a woman between 40 and 50 years old with COVID-19, enrolled during active disease. The material sequenced was peripheral blood. The chain combines TRBV14 with TRBJ2-7, with D hard to call. The CDR3 sequence is CASSQGLTTTPEQYV. The CDR3 region has the DNA TGTGCCAGCAGCCAAGGTTTGACGACAACTCCCGAGCAGTACGTC.